The sequence of this T cell receptor (beta chain) was determined in a study of blood T cell repertoires in COVID-19. Germline V gives CDR1 SGHTA, CDR2 FQGNSA. CDR3 size: 14 residues. The V end was cut by 5 bases, the J end by 4 bases, with 14 bases between. Authors' methods: Reference gene primer amplification yielded estimated nucleated cell counts. Assay: immunoSEQ multiplex PCR; the TCRdb copy retains only in-frame clones and omits some. D and trimming were read from the DNA, whereas the V and J calls and clone size are those reported in that table. In the table there are roughly 180,000 clones, 80% to 85% of which are singletons. This clone was picked up a small number of times.

The sample consisted of peripheral blood. This TCR was recovered from a woman in her 40s with COVID-19, enrolled during active disease. The chain uses TRBV7-2 and TRBJ2-5; possibly TRBD2 for D (6 bases). This CDR3 is CASSPRRAGETQYF. CDR3 sequence (DNA): TGTGCCAGCAGCCCTAGGAGGGCCGGAGAGACCCAGTACTTC.